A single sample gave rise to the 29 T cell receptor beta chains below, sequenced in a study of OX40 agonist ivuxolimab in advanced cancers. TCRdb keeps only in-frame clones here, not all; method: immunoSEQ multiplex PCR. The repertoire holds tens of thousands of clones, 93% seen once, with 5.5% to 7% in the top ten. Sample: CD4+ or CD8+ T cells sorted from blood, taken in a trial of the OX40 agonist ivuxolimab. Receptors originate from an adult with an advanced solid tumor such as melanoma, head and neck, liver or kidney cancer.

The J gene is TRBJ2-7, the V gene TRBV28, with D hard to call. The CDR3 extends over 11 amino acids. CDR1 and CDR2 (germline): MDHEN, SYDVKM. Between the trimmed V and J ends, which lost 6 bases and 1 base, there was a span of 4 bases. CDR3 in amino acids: CASSQSYEQYF. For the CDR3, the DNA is TGTGCCAGCAGCCAATCCTACGAGCAGTACTTC.

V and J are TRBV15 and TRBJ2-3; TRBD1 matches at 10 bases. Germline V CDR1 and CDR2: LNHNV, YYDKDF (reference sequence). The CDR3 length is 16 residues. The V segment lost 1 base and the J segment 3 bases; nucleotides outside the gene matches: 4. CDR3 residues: CATSRGPGQGTDTQYF. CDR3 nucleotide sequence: TGTGCCACCAGCAGAGGACCGGGACAGGGGACAGATACGCAGTATTTT.

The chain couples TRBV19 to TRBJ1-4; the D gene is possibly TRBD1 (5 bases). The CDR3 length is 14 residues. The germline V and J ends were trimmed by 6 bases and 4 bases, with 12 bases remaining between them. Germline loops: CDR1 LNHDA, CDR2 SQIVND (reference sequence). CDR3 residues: CASSGAVGNEKLFF. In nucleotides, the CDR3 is TGTGCCAGTAGCGGGGCAGTAGGTAATGAAAAACTGTTTTTT.

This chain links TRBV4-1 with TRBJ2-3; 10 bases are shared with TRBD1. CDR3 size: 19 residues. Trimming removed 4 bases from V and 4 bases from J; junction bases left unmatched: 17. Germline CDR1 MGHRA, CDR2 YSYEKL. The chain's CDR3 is CASSLYPPPGQGLADTQYF. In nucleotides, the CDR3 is TGCGCCAGCAGCCTCTATCCCCCGCCGGGACAGGGGTTAGCAGATACGCAGTATTTT.

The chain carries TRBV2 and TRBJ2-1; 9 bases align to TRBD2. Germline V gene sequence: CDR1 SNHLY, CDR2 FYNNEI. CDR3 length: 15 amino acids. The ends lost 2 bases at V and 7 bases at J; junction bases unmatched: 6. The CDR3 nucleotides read TGTGCCAGCAGTGAACTAGCGGGGATACAAAATGAGCAGTTCTTC. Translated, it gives CASSELAGIQNEQFF.

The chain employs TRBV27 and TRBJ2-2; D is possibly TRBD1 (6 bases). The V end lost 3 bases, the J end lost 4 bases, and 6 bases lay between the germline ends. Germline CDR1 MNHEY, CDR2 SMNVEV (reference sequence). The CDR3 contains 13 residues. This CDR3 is CASSFRGTGELFF. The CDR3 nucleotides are TGTGCCAGCAGTTTCAGGGGCACCGGGGAGCTGTTTTTT.

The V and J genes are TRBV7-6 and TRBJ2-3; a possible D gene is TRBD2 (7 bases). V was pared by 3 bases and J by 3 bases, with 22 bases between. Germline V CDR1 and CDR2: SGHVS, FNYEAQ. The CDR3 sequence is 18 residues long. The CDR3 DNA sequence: TGTGCCAGCAGCTTCGGCCCGTCGGGTAGGGGGGGAACAGATACGCAGTATTTT. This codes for CASSFGPSGRGGTDTQYF.

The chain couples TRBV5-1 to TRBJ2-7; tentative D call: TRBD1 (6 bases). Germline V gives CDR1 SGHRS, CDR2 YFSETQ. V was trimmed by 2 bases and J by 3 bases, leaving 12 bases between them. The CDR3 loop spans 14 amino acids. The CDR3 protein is CASSLQGKDYEQYF. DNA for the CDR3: TGCGCCAGCAGCTTACAGGGTAAGGACTACGAGCAGTACTTC.

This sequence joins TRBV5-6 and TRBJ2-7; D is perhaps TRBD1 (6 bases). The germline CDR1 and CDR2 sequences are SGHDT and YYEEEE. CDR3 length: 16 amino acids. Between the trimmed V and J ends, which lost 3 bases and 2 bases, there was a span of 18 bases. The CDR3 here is CASSSFTGRTAYEQYF. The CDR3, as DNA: TGTGCCAGCAGCTCCTTTACTGGACGGACAGCCTACGAGCAGTACTTC.

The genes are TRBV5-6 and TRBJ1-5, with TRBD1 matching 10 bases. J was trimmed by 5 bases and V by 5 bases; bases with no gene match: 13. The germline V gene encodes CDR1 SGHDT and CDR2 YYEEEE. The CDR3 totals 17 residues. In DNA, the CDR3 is TGTGCCAGCAGTATCTCCGCCTGGGACAGGGGTGATCAGCCCCAGCATTTT. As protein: CASSISAWDRGDQPQHF. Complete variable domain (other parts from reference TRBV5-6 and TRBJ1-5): DAGVTQSPTHLIKTRGQQVTLRCSPKSGHDTVSWYQQALGQGPQFIFQYYEEEERQRGNFPDRFSGHQFPNYSSELNVNALLLGDSALYLCASSISAWDRGDQPQHFGDGTRLSIL.

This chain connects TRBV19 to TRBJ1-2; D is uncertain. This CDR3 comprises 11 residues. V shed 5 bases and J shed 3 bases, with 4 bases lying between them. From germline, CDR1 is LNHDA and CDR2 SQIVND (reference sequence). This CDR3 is CASSFYYGYTF. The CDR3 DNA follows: TGTGCCAGTAGTTTTTACTATGGCTACACCTTC.

CDR3 residues: CASSKAGTGVSGYTF. For the CDR3, the DNA is TGTGCCAGCAGCAAAGCCGGGACAGGGGTGAGTGGCTACACCTTC. The genes are TRBV21-1 and TRBJ1-2; the tabulated D call, TRBD1, remains unverified against the DNA. TRBV21-1 represents a pseudogene. This CDR3 region has 15 residues.

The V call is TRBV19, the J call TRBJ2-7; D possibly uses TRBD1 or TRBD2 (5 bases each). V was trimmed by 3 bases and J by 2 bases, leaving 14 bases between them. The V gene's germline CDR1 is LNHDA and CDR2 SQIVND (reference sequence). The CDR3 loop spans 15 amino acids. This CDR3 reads CASSIGQGATYEQYF. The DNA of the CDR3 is TGTGCCAGTAGTATCGGGCAGGGAGCCACCTACGAGCAGTACTTC.

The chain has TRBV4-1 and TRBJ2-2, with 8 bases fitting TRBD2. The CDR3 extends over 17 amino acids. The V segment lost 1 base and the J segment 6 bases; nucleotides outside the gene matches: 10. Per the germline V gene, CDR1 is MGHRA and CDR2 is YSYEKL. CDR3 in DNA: TGCGCCAGCAGCCAAGCGGGACTAGGGAGGGAGGCCGGGGAGCTGTTTTTT. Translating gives CASSQAGLGREAGELFF.

CDR3 sequence (DNA): TGTGCCAGCAGCTTATGGCCGGCGGGACAGCCCCAGCATTTT. It specifies CASSLWPAGQPQHF. The chain joins TRBV7-6 to TRBJ1-5; D remains ambiguous. V shed 2 bases and J shed 7 bases, with 12 bases lying between them. The V gene's germline CDR1 is SGHVS and CDR2 FNYEAQ. This CDR3 contains 14 residues.

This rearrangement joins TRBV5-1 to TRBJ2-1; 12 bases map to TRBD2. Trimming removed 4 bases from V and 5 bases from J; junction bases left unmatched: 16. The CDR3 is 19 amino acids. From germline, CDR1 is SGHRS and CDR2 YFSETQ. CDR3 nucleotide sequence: TGCGCCAGCAGCGCTAGCGGGAGGGCCGAAAAGTTTAGTCACAATGAGCAGTTCTTC. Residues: CASSASGRAEKFSHNEQFF.

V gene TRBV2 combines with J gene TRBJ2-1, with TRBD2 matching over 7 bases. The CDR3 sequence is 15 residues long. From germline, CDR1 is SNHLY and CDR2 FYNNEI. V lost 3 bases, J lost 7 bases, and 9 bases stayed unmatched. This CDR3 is CASSDWREFGNEQFF. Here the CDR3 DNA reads TGTGCCAGCAGTGATTGGCGGGAGTTCGGAAATGAGCAGTTCTTC.

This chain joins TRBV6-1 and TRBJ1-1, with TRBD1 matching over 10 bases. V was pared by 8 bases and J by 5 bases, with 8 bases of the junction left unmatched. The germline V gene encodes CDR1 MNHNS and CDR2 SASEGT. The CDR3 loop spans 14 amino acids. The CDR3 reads CASLVGTGVTEAFF. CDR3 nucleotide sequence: TGTGCCAGCCTTGTCGGGACAGGGGTGACTGAAGCTTTCTTT.

CDR3 sequence: CAWSGDPSSYNEQFF. CDR3 nucleotides: TGTGCCTGGAGTGGGGACCCGAGCTCCTACAATGAGCAGTTCTTC. The chain employs TRBV30 and TRBJ2-1, with D possibly called TRBD1 or TRBD2 (5 bases each). Germline CDR1 reads GTSNPN; CDR2 reads SVGIG (reference sequence). V lost 1 base, J lost 0 bases, and 10 bases lay in between. The CDR3 is made up of 15 amino acids.

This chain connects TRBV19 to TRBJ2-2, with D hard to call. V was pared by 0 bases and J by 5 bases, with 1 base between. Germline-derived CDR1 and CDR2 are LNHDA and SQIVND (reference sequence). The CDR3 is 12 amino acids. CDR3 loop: CASSIETGELFF. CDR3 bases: TGTGCCAGTAGTATAGAGACCGGGGAGCTGTTTTTT.

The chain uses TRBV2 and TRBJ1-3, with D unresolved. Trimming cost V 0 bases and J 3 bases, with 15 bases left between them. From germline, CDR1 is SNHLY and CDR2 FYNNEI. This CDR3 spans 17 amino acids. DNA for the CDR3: TGTGCCAGCAGTGAAGCGCTTCACGTGACGGGTGGAAACACCATATATTTT. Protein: CASSEALHVTGGNTIYF.

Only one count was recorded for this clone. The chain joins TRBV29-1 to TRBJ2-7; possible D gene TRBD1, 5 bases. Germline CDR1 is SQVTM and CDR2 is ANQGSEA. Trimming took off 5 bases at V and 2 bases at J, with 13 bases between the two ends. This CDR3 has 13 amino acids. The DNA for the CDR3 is TGCAGCGTTCGCCAGGGCCTAACCTACGAGCAGTACTTC. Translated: CSVRQGLTYEQYF.

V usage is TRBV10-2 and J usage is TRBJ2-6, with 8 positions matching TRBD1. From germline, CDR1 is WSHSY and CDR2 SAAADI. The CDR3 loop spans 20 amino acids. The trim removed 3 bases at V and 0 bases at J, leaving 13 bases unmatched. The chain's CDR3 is CASSDLVAGGAFSGANVLTF. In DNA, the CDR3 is TGCGCCAGCAGTGATCTGGTGGCAGGGGGCGCTTTCTCTGGGGCCAACGTCCTGACTTTC.

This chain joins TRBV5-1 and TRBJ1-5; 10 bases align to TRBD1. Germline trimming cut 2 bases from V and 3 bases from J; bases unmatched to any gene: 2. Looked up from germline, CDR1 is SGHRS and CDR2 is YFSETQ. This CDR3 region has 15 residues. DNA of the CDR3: TGCGCCAGCAGCTTAGGGACAGGGGACAATCAGCCCCAGCATTTT. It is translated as CASSLGTGDNQPQHF.

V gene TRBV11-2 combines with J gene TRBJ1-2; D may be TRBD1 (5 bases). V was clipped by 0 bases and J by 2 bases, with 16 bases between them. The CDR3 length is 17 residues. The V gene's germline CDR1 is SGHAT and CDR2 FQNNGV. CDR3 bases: TGTGCCAGCAGCTTAGATCCGGTGGGACTCATGAACTATGGCTACACCTTC. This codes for CASSLDPVGLMNYGYTF.

CDR3 region: CASSLSTSGRFEQFF. The CDR3 nucleotides are TGTGCCAGCAGCCTCTCGACTAGCGGGAGATTTGAGCAGTTCTTC. This rearrangement joins TRBV6-5 to TRBJ2-1; 12 bases map to TRBD2. The CDR3 spans 15 residues. Losses at the gene ends were 6 bases for V and 9 bases for J; bases not matched to a gene: 9. Looked up from germline, CDR1 is MNHEY and CDR2 is SVGAGI.

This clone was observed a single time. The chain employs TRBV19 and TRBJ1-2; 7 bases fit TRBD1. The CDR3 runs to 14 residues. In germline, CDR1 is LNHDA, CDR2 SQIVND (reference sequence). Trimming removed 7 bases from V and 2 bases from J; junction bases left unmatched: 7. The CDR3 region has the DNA TGTGCCAGTACGGCGACAGGGTTAAACTATGGCTACACCTTC. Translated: CASTATGLNYGYTF.

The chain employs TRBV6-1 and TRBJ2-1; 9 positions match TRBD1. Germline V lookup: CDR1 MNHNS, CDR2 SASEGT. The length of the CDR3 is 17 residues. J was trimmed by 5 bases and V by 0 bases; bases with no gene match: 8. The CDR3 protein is CASSEALGTGPDNEQFF. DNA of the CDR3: TGTGCCAGCAGTGAAGCGCTGGGGACAGGGCCAGACAATGAGCAGTTCTTC.

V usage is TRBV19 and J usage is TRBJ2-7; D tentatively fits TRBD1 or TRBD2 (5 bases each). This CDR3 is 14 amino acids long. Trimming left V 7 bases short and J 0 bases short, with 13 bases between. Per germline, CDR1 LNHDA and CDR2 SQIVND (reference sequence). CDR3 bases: TGTGCCAGTAAATTCGCAGGGAGCTCCTACGAGCAGTACTTC. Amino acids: CASKFAGSSYEQYF.